Listed below are T cell receptor beta chains from one sample, sequenced in a study of control samples from healthy donors and cancer patients. The protocol was immunoSEQ multiplex PCR, while the TCRdb copy is restricted to in-frame clones and leaves out a portion. The repertoire holds 90,000 to 100,000 clones, about 79% seen once, with under 12% in the top ten. Source material: blood. The receptors stem from a woman aged 25-40 years in good health. The CDR3 runs from the conserved cysteine through the conserved F or W. The D gene is left open where the match is weak. Size is omitted from some rows. Given values are once, few, many or a class for expanded clones.

size: -; J: TRBJ2-7; D: TRBD1; V: TRBV15; DNA: TGTGCCACCAGCACCATGGACAGGGCCTACGAGCAGTACTTC; CDR3: CATSTMDRAYEQYF
size: -; J: TRBJ2-1; D: -; V: TRBV7-7; DNA: TGTGCTAGCAGCTTAGATCCCAAGAGTGAGCAGTTCTTC; CDR3: CASSLDPKSEQFF
size: -; J: TRBJ2-1; D: TRBD2; V: TRBV24-1; DNA: TGTGCCACCAGTGATGAGCACTCGGCGGGGGGGAAGGGCAATGAGCAGTTCTTC; CDR3: CATSDEHSAGGKGNEQFF
size: -; J: TRBJ1-6; D: -; V: TRBV9; DNA: TGTGCCAGCAGCGTAGCAGGGAGCTCCTATAATTCACCCCTCCACTTT; CDR3: CASSVAGSSYNSPLHF
size: once; J: TRBJ1-4; D: TRBD1; V: TRBV29-1; DNA: TGCAGCGCCCCAGGGGGAAATAATGAAAAACTGTTTTTT; CDR3: CSAPGGNNEKLFF
size: -; J: TRBJ1-4; D: -; V: TRBV3-1/TRBV3-2; DNA: TGTGCCAGCAGCCAAGATTTGGCGCCCGTGGAAAAACTGTTTTTT; CDR3: CASSQDLAPVEKLFF
size: -; J: TRBJ1-6; D: -; V: TRBV20-1; DNA: TGCAGTGCTAGTGAAGGGAATTCACCCCTCCACTTT; CDR3: CSASEGNSPLHF
size: -; J: TRBJ1-4; D: -; V: TRBV19; DNA: TGTGCCAGTAGTATGCAGGGGATAAATGAAAAACTGTTTTTT; CDR3: CASSMQGINEKLFF
size: -; J: TRBJ1-6; D: -; V: TRBV4-1; DNA: TGCGCCAGCAGCCAAGAAGGAGGCAGCAATTCACCCCTCCACTTT; CDR3: CASSQEGGSNSPLHF
size: -; J: TRBJ2-7; D: -; V: TRBV6-5; DNA: TGTGCCAGCAGATCCGGGACAACTACCTACGAGCAGTACTTC; CDR3: CASRSGTTTYEQYF
size: -; J: TRBJ1-1; D: -; V: TRBV25-1; DNA: TGTGCCAGCAGTCTCTCTCGGGGGCCGGTGAACACTGAAGCTTTCTTT; CDR3: CASSLSRGPVNTEAFF
size: -; J: TRBJ2-5; D: TRBD1; V: TRBV5-1; DNA: TGCGCCAGCAGCTTGGGGGACAGGGCAGGGGCCCAGTACTTC; CDR3: CASSLGDRAGAQYF
size: -; J: TRBJ2-5; D: TRBD2; V: TRBV3-1/TRBV3-2; DNA: TGTGCCAGCAGCCAAGTTGGAGGCGGGGGGGCCTCAGAGACCCAGTACTTC; CDR3: CASSQVGGGGASETQYF
size: -; J: TRBJ2-4; D: TRBD1; V: TRBV6-2/TRBV6-3; DNA: TGTGCCAGCAGTAGGGGACAGGGGGAGGGAGTAGCCAAAAACATTCAGTACTTC; CDR3: CASSRGQGEGVAKNIQYF
size: -; J: TRBJ1-1; D: -; V: TRBV30; DNA: TGTGCCTGGAGGACAGGACACACTGAAGCTTTCTTT; CDR3: CAWRTGHTEAFF
size: -; J: TRBJ2-7; D: -; V: TRBV2; DNA: TGTGCCAGCACTCTCCCGACGGATGGCTACGAGCAGTACTTC; CDR3: CASTLPTDGYEQYF
size: -; J: TRBJ1-2; D: TRBD1; V: TRBV7-8; DNA: TGTGCCAGCAGCGAAACCGAGGACAGGTCTATTCATGGCTACACCTTC; CDR3: CASSETEDRSIHGYTF
size: -; J: TRBJ2-3; D: -; V: TRBV7-2; DNA: TGTGCCAGCAGCTTAGAATCGGGGCTAGCACGGCCGGGAGATACGCAGTATTTT; CDR3: CASSLESGLARPGDTQYF
size: -; J: TRBJ1-3; D: -; V: TRBV7-8; DNA: TGTGCCAGCAGCCGGGATGACTCTGGAAACACCATATATTTT; CDR3: CASSRDDSGNTIYF
size: -; J: TRBJ1-3; D: -; V: TRBV12-3/TRBV12-4; DNA: TGTGCCAGCAGTTTCAACTCTGGAAACACCATATATTTT; CDR3: CASSFNSGNTIYF
size: few; J: TRBJ2-7; D: -; V: TRBV3-1/TRBV3-2; DNA: TGTGCCAGCAGCCAACAGGGGTACTACGAGCAGTACTTC; CDR3: CASSQQGYYEQYF
size: -; J: TRBJ1-2; D: -; V: TRBV28; DNA: TGTGCCAGCAGTTTACCCAGGGCCTATGGCTACACCTTC; CDR3: CASSLPRAYGYTF
size: -; J: TRBJ1-6; D: TRBD1; V: TRBV9; DNA: TGTGCCAGCAGCGCGGGACAGCCCTATAATTCACCCCTCCACTTT; CDR3: CASSAGQPYNSPLHF
size: -; J: TRBJ2-3; D: TRBD2; V: TRBV10-3; DNA: TGTGCCACCCGGACTAGCGGGGGGGCGGGTGATACGCAGTATTTT; CDR3: CATRTSGGAGDTQYF
size: -; J: TRBJ1-6; D: TRBD1; V: TRBV11-2; DNA: TGTGCCAGCAGCTCGGGACAGGCGTCCTTCTCTAATTCACCCCTCCACTTT; CDR3: CASSSGQASFSNSPLHF
size: -; J: TRBJ1-2; D: -; V: TRBV3-1/TRBV3-2; DNA: TGTGCCAGCAGCACAGTTGGATATGGCTACACCTTC; CDR3: CASSTVGYGYTF
size: -; J: TRBJ2-3; D: -; V: TRBV27; DNA: TGTGCCAGCAGTTTCCGGGGAAATACGCAGTATTTT; CDR3: CASSFRGNTQYF
size: -; J: TRBJ1-1; D: -; V: TRBV7-8; DNA: TGTGCCAGCAAGCTACTACAGAGGAACACTGAAGCTTTCTTT; CDR3: CASKLLQRNTEAFF
size: once; J: TRBJ1-6; D: -; V: TRBV5-1; DNA: TGCGCCAGCAGCTTGACTCTTAGAGGGGGTAATTCACCCCTCCACTTT; CDR3: CASSLTLRGGNSPLHF
size: -; J: TRBJ2-2; D: -; V: TRBV2; DNA: TGTGCCAGCAGTGGGGGGACACTAGGGGCGGTCGGGGAGCTGTTTTTT; CDR3: CASSGGTLGAVGELFF
size: once; J: TRBJ2-1; D: TRBD1; V: TRBV7-2; DNA: TGTGCCAGCAGCTTATTTTGGGACAGGGCGAACAATGAGCAGTTCTTC; CDR3: CASSLFWDRANNEQFF
size: -; J: TRBJ2-1; D: TRBD1; V: TRBV2; DNA: TGTGCCAGCAGTGGGACAGGGGGCATTAGTAATGAGCAGTTCTTC; CDR3: CASSGTGGISNEQFF
size: -; J: TRBJ2-7; D: TRBD1; V: TRBV5-1; DNA: TGCGCCAGCAGCCCCCTAGAGGGACAGTCTGGCGAGCAGTACTTC; CDR3: CASSPLEGQSGEQYF
size: -; J: TRBJ2-1; D: TRBD2; V: TRBV5-4; DNA: TGTGCCAGCAGCTCGGGACTAGCGGGGGGCGATGAGCAGTTCTTC; CDR3: CASSSGLAGGDEQFF
size: -; J: TRBJ2-5; D: TRBD2; V: TRBV6-5; DNA: TGTGCCAGCACCCTTAGCGGGGCGGAGACCCAGTACTTC; CDR3: CASTLSGAETQYF
size: -; J: TRBJ1-6; D: -; V: TRBV13; DNA: TGTGCCAGCAGCTCACAGGGTAATAATTCACCCCTCCACTTT; CDR3: CASSSQGNNSPLHF
size: -; J: TRBJ2-7; D: TRBD2; V: TRBV5-4; DNA: TGTGCCAGCAGCTCCGGGACTAGCGGGGGGGCCGGGTACGAGCAGTACTTC; CDR3: CASSSGTSGGAGYEQYF
size: once; J: TRBJ2-1; D: TRBD1; V: TRBV10-3; DNA: TGTGCCATCGCCCCGACAGGGATGGGATCCTACAATGAGCAGTTCTTC; CDR3: CAIAPTGMGSYNEQFF
size: -; J: TRBJ2-7; D: -; V: TRBV7-2; DNA: TGTGCCAGCAGCTACCCGACCTCCAGCTCCTACGAGCAGTACTTC; CDR3: CASSYPTSSSYEQYF
size: -; J: TRBJ2-3; D: -; V: TRBV4-2; DNA: TGTGCCAGCAGCCAAGGTTTGCGGGGGCTCACAGATACGCAGTATTTT; CDR3: CASSQGLRGLTDTQYF
size: -; J: TRBJ2-7; D: TRBD1; V: TRBV5-1; DNA: TGCGCCAGCAGCTCCACCCCGGGACAGGGGACCTACGAGCAGTACTTC; CDR3: CASSSTPGQGTYEQYF
size: -; J: TRBJ1-2; D: -; V: TRBV19; DNA: TGTGCCAGTAGTATTTTGGGACGGGGATATGGCTACACCTTC; CDR3: CASSILGRGYGYTF